This is a list of T cell receptor beta chains from one sample in a study of breast tumors, draining lymph nodes, adjacent tissues. MiXCR, applied by TCRdb to the multiplex PCR reads, yields one record per CDR3 protein. The data hold 180,000 or so distinct CDR3 sequences, with more than 25% observed a single time. Input material: axillary lymph node tissue. Every receptor here comes from a female donor with breast cancer. Some clones in this sample may be carry-over from other donors' samples. CDR3s include the opening cysteine and the closing phenylalanine or tryptophan. The D gene is left open where the match is weak. Expanded clones are given a class, and other clones once, few, many or no size at all.

NA	TRBJ1-5	NA	TRBV6-1	CASSYKRGYQPQHF	TGTGCCAGCAGTTACAAACGGGGATATCAGCCCCAGCATTTT
many	TRBJ2-1	NA	TRBV20-1	CSASPRRGEQFF	TGCAGTGCTAGCCCTAGGAGAGGGGAGCAGTTCTTC
many	TRBJ2-1	NA	TRBV7-2	CASSTTRLENEQFF	TGTGCCAGCAGCACGACTAGACTAGAAAATGAGCAGTTCTTC
many	TRBJ1-2	NA	TRBV20-1	CSAPRGAGGYTF	TGCAGTGCTCCCCGGGGGGCAGGAGGCTACACCTTC
NA	TRBJ1-2	TRBD1	TRBV2	CASSLLRQGQYGYTF	TGTGCCAGCAGCCTTCTGAGGCAGGGACAGTATGGCTACACCTTC
many	TRBJ2-5	TRBD2	TRBV20-1	CSARGTSGLVQETQYF	TGCAGTGCTAGGGGGACTAGCGGTCTAGTCCAAGAGACCCAGTACTTC
NA	TRBJ2-7	TRBD1	TRBV6-2/TRBV6-3	CASSTSRDRGLTCEQYF	TGTGCCAGCAGTACCAGCCGGGACAGGGGGCTCACCTGCGAGCAGTACTTC
many	TRBJ1-2	NA	TRBV3-1	CASRGNRASNYGYTF	TGTGCCAGCAGAGGGAACAGGGCCTCTAACTATGGCTACACCTTC
NA	TRBJ2-2	NA	TRBV6-6	CASSPDRELFF	TGTGCCAGCAGTCCCGACCGGGAGCTGTTTTTT
NA	TRBJ1-5	NA	TRBV20-1	CSARWNLLGGCWNQPQHF	TGCAGTGCTAGGTGGAATTTGCTCGGGGGCTGCTGGAATCAGCCCCAGCATTTT
many	TRBJ2-7	NA	TRBV11-2	CASSLASYLYYEQYF	TGTGCCAGCAGCTTAGCCTCGTACCTATACTACGAGCAGTACTTC
NA	TRBJ1-2	NA	TRBV3-1	CASSQVSSGGYTF	TGCGCCAGCAGCCAAGTGTCAAGTGGCGGCTACACCTTC
many	TRBJ1-4	TRBD1	TRBV7-9	CASSWREGAEKLFF	TGTGCCAGCAGCTGGAGGGAGGGGGCTGAAAAACTGTTTTTT
few	TRBJ1-2	TRBD1	TRBV18	CASSPPNQGAPGYTF	TGTGCCAGCTCACCACCAAACCAGGGGGCGCCTGGCTACACCTTC
many	TRBJ2-3	NA	TRBV11-2	CASSNLRKGAHTQYF	TGTGCCAGCAGCAACCTCCGTAAGGGAGCTCATACGCAGTATTTT
many	TRBJ2-1	NA	TRBV7-9	CASSLDNHNEQFF	TGTGCCAGCAGCTTAGATAACCACAATGAGCAGTTCTTC
many	TRBJ1-2	NA	TRBV6-1	CASSEDSANYGYTF	TGTGCCAGCAGTGAAGACAGTGCTAACTATGGCTACACCTTC
many	TRBJ1-2	NA	TRBV28	CASSLYTYYGYTF	TGTGCCAGCAGTTTATACACCTACTATGGCTACACCTTC
NA	TRBJ2-3	NA	TRBV6-6	CASSGETDTQYF	TGTGCCAGCAGTGGAGAGACAGATACGCAGTATTTT
many	TRBJ2-1	NA	TRBV7-9	CASSPRGGAGGFDEQFF	TGTGCCAGCAGCCCTCGGGGGGGGGCAGGGGGGTTCGATGAGCAGTTCTTC
once	TRBJ2-1	NA	TRBV20-1	CSASRRGRGNEQFF	TGCAGTGCTAGTAGGCGGGGGCGGGGCAATGAGCAGTTCTTC
NA	TRBJ1-5	NA	TRBV11-2	CASSLKGLGHPNQPQHF	TGTGCCAGCAGCTTAAAGGGCTTGGGACACCCAAATCAGCCCCAGCATTTT
many	TRBJ2-3	TRBD2	TRBV20-1	CSARDARLAGSTDTQYF	TGCAGTGCTAGAGACGCGCGACTAGCGGGGAGCACAGATACGCAGTATTTT
NA	TRBJ2-2	NA	TRBV7-5	CISVPAANDRGANTGELFF	NA
many	TRBJ1-3	NA	TRBV6-5	CASWASGNTIYF	TGTGCCAGCTGGGCGTCTGGAAACACCATATATTTT
NA	TRBJ1-2	NA	TRBV29-1	CSVIGRGLDGYTF	TGCAGCGTTATCGGGAGGGGTTTAGATGGCTACACCTTC
many	TRBJ1-4	NA	TRBV13	CASSLLSGGTNEKLFF	TGTGCCAGCAGCTTACTCTCGGGAGGAACTAATGAAAAACTGTTTTTT
many	TRBJ2-2	NA	TRBV2	CASSARETGELFF	TGTGCCAGCAGTGCCAGGGAAACCGGGGAGCTGTTTTTT
many	TRBJ1-5	NA	TRBV20-1	CSARGLYSNQPQHF	TGCAGTGCTAGAGGTCTCTATAGCAATCAGCCCCAGCATTTT
NA	TRBJ2-1	NA	TRBV11-2	CASSLRAANEQFF	TGTGCTAGCAGCCTACGGGCAGCTAATGAGCAGTTCTTC
NA	TRBJ1-5	NA	TRBV20-1	CSASPGRAAGGNQPQHF	TGCAGTGCTTCACCAGGGAGGGCAGCGGGAGGCAATCAGCCCCAGCATTTT
NA	TRBJ2-5	TRBD2	TRBV20-1	CSPRETSFETQYF	TGCAGTCCCAGAGAGACTAGCTTTGAGACCCAGTACTTC
many	TRBJ2-3	TRBD2	TRBV4-1	CASSPHAGGQSPAQYF	TGCGCCAGCAGCCCCCACGCGGGGGGCCAAAGCCCGGCGCAGTATTTT
NA	TRBJ2-1	NA	TRBV20-1	CSATDAFSYNEQFF	TGCAGTGCAACCGACGCGTTCTCCTACAATGAGCAGTTCTTC
NA	TRBJ1-6	NA	TRBV11-3	CASSFIASAGNSPLHF	TGTGCCAGCAGCTTCATAGCTTCAGCCGGTAATTCACCCCTCCACTTT
NA	TRBJ1-2	NA	TRBV28	CASAPGAGYGYTF	TGTGCCAGCGCCCCTGGGGCTGGCTATGGCTACACCTTC
few	TRBJ1-1	TRBD1	TRBV6-5	CASSPSTRGPMNTEAFF	TGTGCCAGCAGTCCGTCCACAAGGGGGCCCATGAACACTGAAGCTTTCTTT
NA	TRBJ2-5	TRBD2	TRBV12-3/TRBV12-4	CASSSTSGETQYF	TGTGCCAGCAGTTCAACTAGCGGGGAGACCCAGTACTTC
NA	TRBJ1-2	NA	TRBV12-3/TRBV12-4	CASSSYGYGYTF	TGTGCCAGCAGTTCCTATGGCTATGGCTACACCTTC
many	TRBJ2-5	NA	TRBV19	CASSNRYQETQYF	TGTGCCAGTAGTAACCGTTACCAAGAGACCCAGTACTTC
few	TRBJ1-1	NA	TRBV14	CASSRSLYTEAFF	TGTGCCAGCAGCCGATCTCTGTACACTGAAGCTTTCTTT
NA	TRBJ1-5	NA	TRBV19	CASSIGLGGDSNQPQHF	TGTGCCAGTAGTATAGGGTTGGGGGGAGACAGCAATCAGCCCCAGCATTTT
many	TRBJ2-7	TRBD2	TRBV30	CAYTGGTRVGQYF	TGTGCCTACACAGGCGGGACTAGGGTCGGGCAGTACTTC
many	TRBJ1-6	NA	TRBV20-1	CSASRDNSPLHF	TGCAGTGCGTCACGGGATAATTCACCCCTCCACTTT
many	TRBJ2-7	TRBD1	TRBV5-1	CASSLIVGTGVLYEQYF	TGCGCCAGCAGCTTGATAGTCGGGACAGGGGTACTCTACGAGCAGTACTTC
once	TRBJ1-2	NA	TRBV5-1	CASSLGSMGAGDGYTF	TGCGCCAGCAGCTTGGGTTCGATGGGGGCCGGGGATGGCTACACCTTC
NA	TRBJ1-5	NA	TRBV5-1	CASSPRLGETQHF	TGCGCCAGCAGCCCAAGACTAGGAGAGACCCAGCATTTT
many	TRBJ2-5	TRBD2	TRBV30	CAWSISGSLGVTQYF	TGTGCCTGGAGTATTAGCGGGTCATTGGGAGTGACCCAGTACTTC
NA	TRBJ1-1	TRBD1	TRBV29-1	CSVMTGGNTEAFF	TGCAGCGTCATGACAGGGGGGAACACTGAAGCTTTCTTT
many	TRBJ2-7	NA	TRBV7-9	CASSPTPGHPYEQYF	TGTGCCAGCAGCCCTACCCCGGGACATCCCTACGAGCAGTACTTC
many	TRBJ1-2	NA	TRBV7-9	CASSLGTVYGYTF	TGTGCCAGCAGCTTAGGGACGGTCTATGGCTACACCTTC
NA	TRBJ2-3	TRBD2	TRBV4-1	CASSQGTGGRDTQYF	TGCGCCAGCAGCCAAGGCACGGGGGGGCGAGATACGCAGTATTTT
many	TRBJ2-7	NA	TRBV11-2	CASSSGEYEQYF	TGTGCCAGCAGCTCCGGAGAATACGAGCAGTACTTC
many	TRBJ2-1	NA	TRBV2	CASSPLRNGQFF	TGTGCCAGCAGTCCACTAAGGAATGGGCAGTTCTTC
many	TRBJ2-1	TRBD2	TRBV7-9	CASSLGGLAGGPVRVNEQFF	TGTGCCAGCAGCTTAGGTGGACTAGCGGGAGGACCTGTAAGGGTCAATGAGCAGTTCTTC